The 23 T cell receptor beta chains reported below all come from one sample, sequenced in a study of PD-L1 blockade in urothelial cancer. The data were produced by immunoSEQ multiplex PCR, yet TCRdb's version contains in-frame clones alone and is incomplete. The profile shows approximately 48,000 clones, around nine tenths of them singletons. Described time point: pretreatment peripheral blood. The sequenced sample was PBMCs, obtained around atezolizumab (anti-PD-L1) treatment. These receptors all come from a woman aged 55-70 years with urothelial cancer.

This chain connects TRBV11-3 to TRBJ2-5; a possible D gene is TRBD1 (6 bases). V lost 1 base, J lost 3 bases, and 18 bases lay in between. From germline, CDR1 is SGHNT and CDR2 YENEEA. There are 17 residues in the CDR3. The CDR3 DNA follows: TGTGCCAGCAGCTTAGGCACAACAGGGTTGGGTGAAGAGACCCAGTACTTC. This gives the protein CASSLGTTGLGEETQYF.

CDR3: CASSRGTESTGELFF. The CDR3 DNA reads as TGTGCCAGCTCACGCGGGACAGAAAGCACCGGGGAGCTGTTTTTT. The chain joins TRBV18 to TRBJ2-2; D is perhaps TRBD1 (7 bases). Trimming took off 4 bases at V and 4 bases at J, with 13 bases between the two ends. Germline CDR1 and CDR2: KGHSH and LQKENI. The CDR3 spans 15 residues.

The V gene is TRBV28, the J gene TRBJ2-1; 7 bases align to TRBD1. The CDR3 sequence is 15 residues long. Germline CDR1 MDHEN, CDR2 SYDVKM. V lost 5 bases and J lost 15; bases outside the gene matches: 19. CDR3 DNA: TGTGCCAGCAGTCCTCGCCCCCCAGGACAGGCTCAACTGTTCTTC. Its protein product is CASSPRPPGQAQLFF.

This chain links TRBV7-6 with TRBJ2-5, with TRBD2 matching 14 bases. Germline CDR1 SGHVS, CDR2 FNYEAQ. The CDR3 spans 16 residues. The J segment lost 5 bases and the V segment lost 5 bases, leaving 7 bases of the junction unmatched. DNA of the CDR3: TGTGCCAGCAGCCCGGGACTAGCGGGAGAGGGCGAGACCCAGTACTTC. Translating it yields CASSPGLAGEGETQYF.

The chain carries TRBV19 and TRBJ2-7, with 10 bases fitting TRBD1. CDR3 length: 17 amino acids. Trimming cost V 4 bases and J 5 bases; bases outside gene matches: 14. Germline V gene data show CDR1 as LNHDA and CDR2 as SQIVND (reference sequence). CDR3 sequence (DNA): TGTGCCAGTAGTAAAAGGACAGGGGGATTGGGCTTAGACGAGCAGTACTTC. It codes for CASSKRTGGLGLDEQYF. Full variable domain (missing parts from reference TRBV19 and TRBJ2-7): DGGITQSPKYLFRKEGQNVTLSCEQNLNHDAMYWYRQDPGQGLRLIYYSQIVNDFQKGDIAEGYSVSREKKESFPLTVTSAQKNPTAFYLCASSKRTGGLGLDEQYFGPGTRLTVT.

The V and J genes are TRBV6-6 and TRBJ2-5; 7 positions agree with TRBD1. V shed 5 bases and J 4 bases; nucleotides not matched to a gene: 1. The CDR3 is 12 residues long. Germline CDR1 and CDR2: MNHNY and SVGAGI (reference sequence). CDR3 nucleotides: TGTGCCAGCAGTGGGGACAGAGAGACCCAGTACTTC. Its protein is CASSGDRETQYF.

The CDR3 loop is CASSQTGGYEQYF. In DNA, the CDR3 is TGCGCCAGCAGCCAAACCGGCGGCTACGAGCAGTACTTC. The chain couples TRBV4-3 to TRBJ2-7; D is unclear. The V and J ends lost 2 bases and 3 bases respectively, with 8 bases between them. Germline V gene sequence: CDR1 LGHNA, CDR2 YSLEER. This CDR3 spans 13 amino acids.

The chain recombines TRBV7-6 with TRBJ2-7, with 12 positions matching TRBD2. The trim removed 5 bases at V and 2 bases at J, leaving 4 bases unmatched. The germline gives CDR1 SGHVS, CDR2 FNYEAQ. This CDR3 has 15 residues. The CDR3 sequence is CASSGPSGGAYEQYF. DNA of the CDR3: TGTGCCAGCAGCGGACCTAGCGGGGGGGCCTACGAGCAGTACTTC.

The J gene is TRBJ2-1, the V gene TRBV6-5; 10 nucleotides align to TRBD1. Germline CDR1 MNHEY, CDR2 SVGAGI. With V trimmed by 4 bases and J by 3 bases, 6 bases remained unmatched. The CDR3 consists of 16 residues. Here the CDR3 DNA reads TGTGCCAGCAGTTCGATCCGGGACAGGGGCTACAATGAGCAGTTCTTC. This translates into CASSSIRDRGYNEQFF.

The gene calls are TRBV5-5 and TRBJ1-2; 9 nucleotides match TRBD1. Trimming took 0 bases from V and 7 from J; bases not matched to a gene: 7. Per germline, CDR1 SGHKS and CDR2 YYEKEE (reference sequence). The CDR3 contains 15 residues. The CDR3: CASSLAETGGLGYTF. Written as DNA, the CDR3 is TGTGCCAGCAGCTTGGCCGAGACAGGGGGACTTGGCTACACCTTC.

The chain is built from TRBV7-2 and TRBJ1-1; D gene unclear. The CDR3 is 14 amino acids. CDR1 is SGHTA and CDR2 is FQGNSA in the germline V gene. V was shortened by 4 bases and J by 1 base, with 10 bases between the two germline ends. The CDR3 spells CASSSLGGNTEAFF. The CDR3 DNA reads TGTGCCAGCAGCTCTTTAGGAGGGAACACTGAAGCTTTCTTT.

The chain uses TRBV15 and TRBJ1-4, with 7 bases lining up with TRBD1. The germline CDR1 and CDR2 sequences are LNHNV and YYDKDF (reference sequence). CDR3 length equals 18 residues. V lost 5 bases and J lost 0; bases outside the gene matches: 12. CDR3 sequence reads: CATSRAGGRRATNEKLFF. CDR3 in DNA: TGTGCCACCAGCCGGGCAGGGGGGCGCCGTGCAACTAATGAAAAACTGTTTTTT.

This chain links TRBV19 with TRBJ1-5, with D possibly TRBD1 on 5 matching bases. V was cut by 6 bases and J by 0 bases, with 12 bases left in between. The CDR3 sequence is 15 residues long. Germline-derived CDR1 and CDR2 are LNHDA and SQIVND (reference sequence). For the CDR3, the DNA is TGTGCCAGTAGCACTGACAGCTATAGCAATCAGCCCCAGCATTTT. Protein product: CASSTDSYSNQPQHF.

The chain recombines TRBV25-1 with TRBJ2-7; tentative D call: TRBD1 (6 bases). V lost 7 bases, J lost 3 bases, and 16 bases lay in between. Germline CDR1 MGHDK, CDR2 SYGVNS. The CDR3 covers 14 residues. CDR3 sequence reads: CASNKPGQNYEQYF. The CDR3 DNA is TGTGCCAGCAATAAACCGGGACAAAACTACGAGCAGTACTTC.

The rearrangement links TRBV27 to TRBJ2-7; no clear D gene. Deletions cut 5 bases from V and 0 bases from J, with 5 bases between. CDR3 size: 12 residues. Germline V lookup: CDR1 MNHEY, CDR2 SMNVEV (reference sequence). In DNA form, the CDR3 reads TGTGCCAGCAGTGCTAGCTCCTACGAGCAGTACTTC. This gives the protein CASSASSYEQYF.

V is TRBV13 and J is TRBJ2-7, with 9 nucleotides matching TRBD1. Unmatched junction bases numbered 7, after V lost 7 bases and J lost 3 bases. There are 14 residues in the CDR3. Germline V gives CDR1 PRHDT, CDR2 FYEKMQ (reference sequence). The CDR3 DNA reads TGTGCCAGCAAATACCGGGACAGGGTCTACGAGCAGTACTTC. Its protein product is CASKYRDRVYEQYF.

This chain joins TRBV6-5 and TRBJ1-3; 8 nucleotides align to TRBD1. V lost 7 bases, J lost 4 bases, and 3 bases stayed unmatched. Germline assignment: CDR1 MNHEY and CDR2 SVGAGI. The CDR3 sequence is 13 residues long. The CDR3 DNA follows: TGTGCCAGCAATGACAGGGGAGGAAACACCATATATTTT. Its translation: CASNDRGGNTIYF.

The genes are TRBV7-2 and TRBJ2-2; no clear D. The ends were cut back, 3 bases at V and 1 base at J, with 15 bases in the middle. From germline, CDR1 is SGHTA and CDR2 FQGNSA. This CDR3 has 17 amino acids. The CDR3 spells CASSFSVFVLNTGELFF. CDR3 nucleotides: TGTGCCAGCAGCTTTTCTGTGTTCGTACTGAACACCGGGGAGCTGTTTTTT. Complete variable domain (other parts from reference TRBV7-2 and TRBJ2-2): GAGVSQSPSNKVTEKGKDVELRCDPISGHTALYWYRQSLGQGLEFLIYFQGNSAPDKSGLPSDRFSAERTGGSVSTLTIQRTQQEDSAVYLCASSFSVFVLNTGELFFGEGSRLTVL.

V gene TRBV18 combines with J gene TRBJ1-1; no reliable D call. Germline values: CDR1 KGHSH, CDR2 LQKENI. The CDR3 spans 13 residues. Trimming left V 3 bases short and J 6 bases short, with 11 bases between. CDR3 bases: TGTGCCAGCTCACCGGGCCAGCGGGCTGAAGCTTTCTTT. This codes for CASSPGQRAEAFF.

CDR3 amino acids: CASSLVPAGLSEQYF. The CDR3 region has the DNA TGTGCCAGCAGCTTAGTACCGGCGGGGTTGTCCGAGCAGTACTTC. The gene calls are TRBV7-2 and TRBJ2-7; the D gene is possibly TRBD2 (6 bases). This CDR3 has 15 residues. V lost 1 base and J lost 6, with 16 bases in between. Germline V gene sequence: CDR1 SGHTA, CDR2 FQGNSA.

The V call is TRBV29-1, the J call TRBJ2-7; D possibly corresponds to TRBD1 (8 bases). The germline V and J ends were trimmed by 7 bases and 5 bases, with 21 bases remaining between them. The CDR3 contains 14 residues. CDR1 SQVTM and CDR2 ANQGSEA come from the germline V gene. The CDR3 sequence is CSARAGQEANEQYF. The DNA for the CDR3 is TGCAGCGCCAGAGCGGGACAGGAGGCCAACGAGCAGTACTTC.

The chain couples TRBV28 to TRBJ2-1, with 14 positions matching TRBD2. Germline trimming cut 9 bases from V and 7 bases from J; bases unmatched to any gene: 14. This CDR3 contains 17 residues. Germline V CDR1 and CDR2: MDHEN, SYDVKM. For the CDR3, the DNA is TGTGCCAGTCTACACCCCGGCGGACTAGCGGGAGGTAATGAGCAGTTCTTC. Translated, it gives CASLHPGGLAGGNEQFF.

V is TRBV10-2 and J is TRBJ2-7, with no clear D. The germline gives CDR1 WSHSY, CDR2 SAAADI. The CDR3 covers 15 residues. V lost 0 bases, J lost 3 bases, and 12 bases lay in between. CDR3 DNA: TGCGCCAGCAGTGAGTCGCAGGCCTTCAGCTACGAGCAGTACTTC. Its translation is CASSESQAFSYEQYF.